This passage covers 17 T cell receptor beta chains from one sample sequenced in a study of T cell responses to AZD1222 COVID-19 vaccine. Repertoires were generated with immunoSEQ multiplex PCR, while TCRdb's copy carries only in-frame clones and drops some. The sample lists around 80,000 clones; over 75% were seen once. The material sequenced was peripheral blood, taken on day 0 of AZD1222 vaccination. These receptor sequences come from an adult in good health.

J is TRBJ2-3 and V is TRBV7-9, with D maybe TRBD2 (5 bases). The CDR3 totals 15 residues. The germline gives CDR1 SEHNR, CDR2 FQNEAQ (reference sequence). Trimming removed 5 bases at V and 0 bases at J, with 12 bases between. The DNA for the CDR3 is TGTGCCAGCAGCCACCTAGGCGGGAGCACAGATACGCAGTATTTT. It is translated as CASSHLGGSTDTQYF.

This rearrangement joins TRBV9 to TRBJ1-2, with D hard to call. The CDR3 sequence is 13 residues long. The germline CDR1 and CDR2 sequences are SGDLS and YYNGEE. Trimming removed 4 bases at V and 8 bases at J, with 15 bases between. The CDR3 DNA is TGTGCCAGCAGCCCTGGCCAGAGGTGGGGCTACACCTTC. Translating it yields CASSPGQRWGYTF.

This chain connects TRBV10-3 to TRBJ2-7; D is perhaps TRBD2 (6 bases). CDR3 size: 13 residues. CDR1 is ENHRY, CDR2 SYGVKD, per germline. Trimming took off 10 bases at V and 4 bases at J, with 17 bases between the two ends. The CDR3 loop reads CATSGTQEYEQYF. CDR3 in DNA: TGTGCCACCTCCGGGACTCAGGAATACGAGCAGTACTTC.

The chain links TRBV20-1 to TRBJ2-7; 12 nucleotides line up with TRBD2. Unmatched junction bases numbered 5, after V lost 3 bases and J lost 5 bases. The CDR3 totals 14 residues. Germline V gene sequence: CDR1 DFQATT, CDR2 SNEGSKA (reference sequence). As DNA, the CDR3 is TGCAGTGCTAGTGCGACTAGCGGGAGCAACGAGCAGTACTTC. Residues: CSASATSGSNEQYF.

V is TRBV6-5 and J is TRBJ2-7; D not resolved. V lost 6 bases and J lost 2, with 11 bases in between. Germline assignment: CDR1 MNHEY and CDR2 SVGAGI. The CDR3 is 13 residues long. CDR3 DNA sequence: TGTGCCAGCAGCCTCAGTCGGACCTACGAGCAGTACGTC. Translated: CASSLSRTYEQYV.

This clone was seen a single time. The chain joins TRBV7-2 to TRBJ1-4, with D possibly being TRBD1 (5 bases). The CDR3 spans 17 residues. V lost 5 bases to trimming and J lost 2 bases, with 18 bases between them. Germline V gene sequence: CDR1 SGHTA, CDR2 FQGNSA. CDR3 region: CASSARGRRRTNEKLFF. The DNA of the CDR3 is TGTGCCAGCAGCGCTAGGGGACGGCGACGCACTAATGAAAAACTGTTTTTT.

The V gene is TRBV3-1 (or the pseudogene TRBV3-2), the J gene TRBJ2-3; 12 bases align to TRBD2. The V and J ends lost 0 bases and 5 bases, in that order; junction bases with no gene match: 6. The CDR3 consists of 17 residues. Germline values: CDR1 LGHDT, CDR2 YNNKEL (reference sequence). The CDR3: CASSQDRASGGEDTQYF. CDR3 in DNA: TGTGCCAGCAGCCAAGATAGGGCTAGCGGGGGGGAAGATACGCAGTATTTT.

This sequence joins TRBV6-6 and TRBJ1-1, with TRBD1 as a possible D gene (5 bases). V lost 8 bases and J 1 base, leaving 11 bases between the germline ends. CDR3 length equals 13 residues. From germline, CDR1 is MNHNY and CDR2 SVGAGI (reference sequence). CDR3 bases: TGTGCCAGCCTAGACAGCAGGAACACTGAAGCTTTCTTT. Translation: CASLDSRNTEAFF.

The chain is built from TRBV11-2 and TRBJ2-1; the match to TRBD2 covers 7 bases. The CDR3 sequence is 14 residues long. Germline values: CDR1 SGHAT, CDR2 FQNNGV. V lost 5 bases, J lost 10 bases, and 11 bases stayed unmatched. CDR3 in DNA: TGTGCCAGCAGCCTTGGGACTACCAGCGGGGAGCAGTTCTTC. The encoded protein is CASSLGTTSGEQFF.

The chain recombines TRBV29-1 with TRBJ2-3; D not resolved. Trimming cost V 5 bases and J 2 bases, with 5 bases left between them. Germline assignment: CDR1 SQVTM and CDR2 ANQGSEA. CDR3 size: 11 residues. CDR3 coding DNA: TGCAGCGTTTGGGCCACAGATACGCAGTATTTT. Protein sequence: CSVWATDTQYF.

V and J are TRBV19 and TRBJ1-5; D not resolved. The CDR3 has 13 residues. CDR1 and CDR2 (germline): LNHDA, SQIVND (reference sequence). Trimming cost V 7 bases and J 4 bases, with 11 bases left between them. CDR3 in DNA: TGTGCCAGTAACCGGCGGGGTAATCAGCCCCAGCATTTT. It encodes CASNRRGNQPQHF.

This chain connects TRBV6-6 to TRBJ1-6; D is perhaps TRBD1 (6 bases). The germline V gene has CDR1 MNHNY and CDR2 SVGAGI (reference sequence). This CDR3 spans 13 amino acids. V shed 7 bases and J shed 9 bases, with 13 bases lying between them. The chain's CDR3 is CASTGTQGSPLHF. The CDR3 coding sequence is TGTGCCAGCACCGGGACACAAGGTTCACCCCTCCACTTT.

This chain links TRBV23-1 with TRBJ2-6; D not certain. TRBV23-1 is designated an ORF whose function remains uncertain. V was shortened by 7 bases and J by 0 bases, with 10 bases between the two germline ends. This CDR3 has 15 residues. CDR3 sequence: CASNRVSSGANVLTF. For the CDR3, the DNA is TGCGCCAGCAACCGGGTGAGCTCTGGGGCCAACGTCCTGACTTTC.

This clone came up once. This chain uses TRBV7-9 with TRBJ2-6, with a tentative D call TRBD2 (5 bases). The CDR3 contains 18 residues. The V and J ends lost 2 bases and 0 bases respectively, with 14 bases between them. Germline CDR1 reads SEHNR; CDR2 reads FQNEAQ (reference sequence). The CDR3, as DNA: TGTGCCAGCAGCTTACGATTTACTGAGGGCTCTGGGGCCAACGTCCTGACTTTC. It is translated as CASSLRFTEGSGANVLTF.

This chain uses TRBV4-2 with TRBJ1-2; maybe TRBD1 (6 bases). V gave up 1 base and J gave up 4 bases, with 7 bases separating them. CDR1 and CDR2 from the germline V gene are LGHNA and YNFKEQ. The CDR3 runs to 13 residues. The CDR3 region is CASSQVQGYGYTF. DNA for the CDR3: TGTGCCAGCAGCCAAGTACAGGGCTATGGCTACACCTTC.

This clone was counted only a few times. V usage is TRBV14 and J usage is TRBJ1-1, with TRBD1 matching 9 bases. This CDR3 has 15 amino acids. The germline CDR1 and CDR2 sequences are SGHDN and FVKESK. Trimming took 3 bases from V and 4 from J; bases not matched to a gene: 6. CDR3 DNA: TGTGCCAGCAGCCAGTACAGGGGGCTACGCACTGAAGCTTTCTTT. Protein: CASSQYRGLRTEAFF.

The rearrangement joins TRBV11-2 to TRBJ2-3, with 8 bases that match TRBD1. CDR3 length equals 15 residues. V dropped 5 bases and J dropped 3; count of bases not matched to a gene: 7. The germline V gene has CDR1 SGHAT and CDR2 FQNNGV. The CDR3 DNA reads TGTGCCAGCAGCACCGGACAGGGTTATACAGATACGCAGTATTTT. Its protein product is CASSTGQGYTDTQYF.